This is a list of T cell receptor beta chains from one sample in a study of blood T cell repertoires in COVID-19. Clones were read by immunoSEQ multiplex PCR, and TCRdb kept only the in-frame ones, dropping some. The table has 270,000 or so clones, about 86% seen once; the top ten hold roughly 2.9%. Sequencing was carried out using peripheral blood. These receptors came from a woman aged 55 to 70 with active or convalescent COVID-19. CDR3s include the opening cysteine and the closing phenylalanine or tryptophan. The D gene is left open where the match is weak. Clone size appears in some rows only: once, few, many, or a class for an expanded clone.

TRBV6-6	few	TRBJ1-2	NA	TGTGCCAGCAGCTCGCAGGGCCTCGGTGGCTACACCTTC	CASSSQGLGGYTF
TRBV5-1	NA	TRBJ2-3	TRBD2	TGCGCCAGCAGCGCGGGACTAGCGGGGGGGATTGTTACAGATACGCAGTATTTT	CASSAGLAGGIVTDTQYF
TRBV7-8	NA	TRBJ1-5	NA	TGTGCCAGCAGCCGGGGAGTTAGCAATCAGCCCCAGCATTTT	CASSRGVSNQPQHF
TRBV2	many	TRBJ1-2	TRBD1	TGTGCCAGCAGCGGGACAGGGGCGGCTGGCTACACCTTC	CASSGTGAAGYTF
TRBV6-5	once	TRBJ1-2	TRBD1	TGTGCCAGCAGTCGTCAACAGGGGGCGGGAGATGGCTACACCTTC	CASSRQQGAGDGYTF
TRBV5-6	NA	TRBJ1-1	TRBD1	TGTGCCAGCATCCCAGGGGCAGGGGGCGATATATTGGACACTGAAGCTTTCTTT	CASIPGAGGDILDTEAFF
TRBV13	NA	TRBJ2-2	NA	TGTGCCAGCAGCCGCAGTGGTCCCGGGGAGCTGTTTTTT	CASSRSGPGELFF
TRBV4-3	NA	TRBJ1-2	TRBD1	TGCGCCAGCAGCCAAGACCGAGATGGACAGGGGTTGTATGGCTACACCTTC	CASSQDRDGQGLYGYTF
TRBV11-2	NA	TRBJ1-1	NA	TGTGCCAGCAGCCCCTCGACAAACACTGAAGCTTTCTTT	CASSPSTNTEAFF
TRBV5-1	NA	TRBJ2-5	TRBD2	TGCGCCAGCAGCTCGGGACTAGCGGGGGACCCTTACCAAGAGACCCAGTACTTC	CASSSGLAGDPYQETQYF
TRBV3-1/TRBV3-2	NA	TRBJ2-7	TRBD1	TGTGCCAGCAGCCCGAAGGCAGGGGGATCCTACGAGCAGTACTTC	CASSPKAGGSYEQYF
TRBV29-1	NA	TRBJ1-2	NA	TGCAGCGTGAAAATAGGAGGTAGGCCTGATGGCTACACCTTC	CSVKIGGRPDGYTF
TRBV19	NA	TRBJ2-5	TRBD2	TGTGCCAGTAGTACCGGGACTAGCGGGGGACAGACCCAGTACTTC	CASSTGTSGGQTQYF
TRBV11-3	once	TRBJ2-5	TRBD1	TGTGCCAGCAGCCGCGGCGACAGGGGCGCACAAGAGACCCAGTACTTC	CASSRGDRGAQETQYF
TRBV3-1/TRBV3-2	few	TRBJ2-7	TRBD2	TGTGCCAGCAGCGGGACTAGCGGGGGCTACGAGCAGTACTTC	CASSGTSGGYEQYF
TRBV2	NA	TRBJ2-7	NA	TGTGCCAGCAGCCCCGACCTGGCGGCCTACGAGCAGTACTTC	CASSPDLAAYEQYF
TRBV2	NA	TRBJ2-1	TRBD2	TGTGCCACCCTACGCTTACTAGCGGGGGGCGATGAGCAGTTCTTC	CATLRLLAGGDEQFF
TRBV10-3	NA	TRBJ2-7	TRBD2	TGTGCCATCAGTAGCGGGGGGAACGAGCAGTACTTC	CAISSGGNEQYF
TRBV30	once	TRBJ2-5	NA	TGTGCCTGGAGTGTCTTACAAGAGACCCAGTACTTC	CAWSVLQETQYF
TRBV3-1/TRBV3-2	NA	TRBJ1-1	NA	TGTGCCAGCGTAGTCCAGGAGGGAGCTGAAGCTTTCTTT	CASVVQEGAEAFF
TRBV19	NA	TRBJ1-1	NA	TGTGCCAGTAGTGAAAAAGGGGCGTATGAAGCTTTCTTT	CASSEKGAYEAFF
TRBV5-1	NA	TRBJ2-5	TRBD2	TGCGCCAGCAGCGATGGACTAGCGGGGGCGGGGGAGACCCAGTACTTC	CASSDGLAGAGETQYF
TRBV7-3	NA	TRBJ2-4	TRBD1	TGTGCCAGCAGCACAGGGGTAGGGGCCAAAAACATTCAGTACTTC	CASSTGVGAKNIQYF
TRBV4-3	NA	TRBJ1-5	NA	TGCGCCAGCAGCCAAGACCTAGGGGTGCAGCCCCAGCATTTT	CASSQDLGVQPQHF
TRBV6-2/TRBV6-3	once	TRBJ2-2	NA	TGTGCCAGCAGTCAATACGGACAGTCCACCGGGGAGCTGTTTTTT	CASSQYGQSTGELFF
TRBV6-5	NA	TRBJ2-7	TRBD2	TGTGCCACAACTAGCGGGGGGGCAGAATTCTACGAGCAGTACTTC	CATTSGGAEFYEQYF
TRBV20-1	NA	TRBJ1-1	TRBD1	TGCAGTGCTAGCCCGGGACAGGGAGCTTTCTTT	CSASPGQGAFF
TRBV5-1	NA	TRBJ1-1	NA	TGCGCCAGCAGCTTGGGCCAGGGGAGATCGGACACTGAAGCTTTCTTT	CASSLGQGRSDTEAFF
TRBV24-1	NA	TRBJ2-3	TRBD1	TGTGCCACCAGTGATCCCGGACAGGACCATAGCACAGATACGCAGTATTTT	CATSDPGQDHSTDTQYF
TRBV6-5	NA	TRBJ2-1	TRBD2	TGTGCCACCCGACCCCCGGGGGGGACCTACAATGAGCAGTTCTTC	CATRPPGGTYNEQFF
TRBV5-1	many	TRBJ1-6	TRBD1	TGCGCCAGCAGCTCGGGACAGGGGGCGCCTGGGGATTCACCCCTCCACTTT	CASSSGQGAPGDSPLHF
TRBV5-6	NA	TRBJ2-7	TRBD1	TGTGCCAGCAGCAAAAGACAGGGGGCGTACGAGCAGTACTTC	CASSKRQGAYEQYF
TRBV5-1	NA	TRBJ2-5	NA	TGCGCCAGCATGGAGTCGGAGACCCAGTACTTC	CASMESETQYF
TRBV29-1	NA	TRBJ1-1	NA	TGCAGCGTTGACAATGGAGGAGGCACTGAAGCTTTCTTT	CSVDNGGGTEAFF
TRBV6-1	NA	TRBJ1-1	NA	TGTGCCGGTAAGACAGGCATGAACACTGAAGCTTTCTTT	CAGKTGMNTEAFF
TRBV19	NA	TRBJ2-5	NA	TGTGCCAGTAGTATAAGGGCCAGGGAACAAGAGACCCAGTACTTC	CASSIRAREQETQYF
TRBV19	NA	TRBJ2-2	TRBD1	TGTGCCAGTACCTACCTAGGACAGGGGAACACCGGGGAGCTGTTTTTT	CASTYLGQGNTGELFF
TRBV10-3	once	TRBJ2-3	NA	TGTGCCATCAGTGACCCCGGGCAGAATAGGGGGATCACAGATACGCAGTATTTT	CAISDPGQNRGITDTQYF
TRBV5-4	NA	TRBJ2-3	NA	TGTGCCAGCAGCGACAAACCCGGGGGAACGCAGTATTTT	CASSDKPGGTQYF
TRBV21-1	NA	TRBJ2-7	NA	TGTGCCAGCAGCAAGAGAGTCCGGAAGACCCGGACAGGGTTCTTC	CASSKRVRKTRTGFF
TRBV4-1	NA	TRBJ1-6	TRBD1	TGCGCCAGCAGCCAGTCGGACAGGGGAGTCTATAATTCACCCCTCCACTTT	CASSQSDRGVYNSPLHF
TRBV18	NA	TRBJ1-2	NA	TGTGCCAGCTCACCGCCAGGAAGTTACTATGGCTACACCTTC	CASSPPGSYYGYTF
TRBV3-1/TRBV3-2	few	TRBJ2-7	NA	TGTGCCAGCAGCCTGGGACTGCAGCAGTACTTC	CASSLGLQQYF
TRBV7-2	few	TRBJ1-1	NA	TGTGCCAGCAGCTTAGGGGGAGGGACTGAAGCTTTCTTT	CASSLGGGTEAFF
TRBV18	NA	TRBJ1-4	NA	TGTGCCAGCTCACCGACGCGGGCCTCCTTTAATGAAAAACTGTTTTTT	CASSPTRASFNEKLFF
TRBV9	NA	TRBJ2-3	TRBD2	TGTGCCAGCAGCGCAGGACTAGCGGGGGCCCCAGATACGCAGTATTTT	CASSAGLAGAPDTQYF
TRBV10-3	NA	TRBJ1-3	NA	TGTGCCATCAGTGACAGGGGAAACACCATATATTTT	CAISDRGNTIYF
TRBV6-6	NA	TRBJ2-7	NA	TGTGCCAGCAGTAACAACTACGAGCAGTACTTC	CASSNNYEQYF
TRBV7-2	NA	TRBJ1-1	NA	TGTGCCAGCAGCTTAGGGGGCAGGAACACTGAAGCTTTCTTT	CASSLGGRNTEAFF
TRBV12-1	NA	TRBJ2-2	NA	TGTGCCAGCAGCCCAAAACGAGCGGGGGGGCCCTGCACCGGGGAGCTGTTTTTT	CASSPKRAGGPCTGELFF
TRBV11-2	once	TRBJ2-5	NA	TGTGCCAGCAGCCAAGGCGGGGTGCCTCAAGAGACCCAGTACTTC	CASSQGGVPQETQYF
TRBV15	NA	TRBJ1-1	NA	TGTGCCACCAGCAGACCATCCCCAACTGAAGCTTTCTTT	CATSRPSPTEAFF
TRBV30	NA	TRBJ1-4	TRBD1	TGTGCCGGTCCGACAGGGGTTGATAATGAAAAACTGTTTTTT	CAGPTGVDNEKLFF
TRBV19	NA	TRBJ2-5	TRBD2	TGTGCCAGTAGTAGGGGAGCGGGGGGGCATAAAGGGACCCAGTACTTC	CASSRGAGGHKGTQYF
TRBV14	NA	TRBJ1-4	TRBD1	TGTGCCAGCAGCCAAGGATTATACAGGGGGCTTGGTGAAAAACTGTTTTTT	CASSQGLYRGLGEKLFF
TRBV12-3/TRBV12-4	NA	TRBJ2-7	TRBD1	TGTGCCAGCAGCCGGGACAGCCTCTACGAGCAGTACTTC	CASSRDSLYEQYF
TRBV27	NA	TRBJ1-1	NA	TGTGCCAGCAGGGGAGTCAGCGCTGAAGCTTTCTTT	CASRGVSAEAFF
TRBV15	once	TRBJ2-2	NA	TGTGCCACCAGCAGATGGGCAGGGGCCACCGGGGAGCTGTTTTTT	CATSRWAGATGELFF
TRBV2	NA	TRBJ1-1	NA	TGTGCCAGCAGTGCCCTAAAGGAAGCTTTCTTT	CASSALKEAFF